Listed here is a single T cell receptor beta chain. The data originate from a study of shared clonotypes between healthy human individuals. Study-wide context: CD4 naive cells filled three plates per donor, CD4 memory three, CD8 naive two and CD8 memory one.

About 30,000 T cell genomes (around 200 ng DNA) went into each sorted-subset replicate. TCRdb's table, derived via immunoSEQ multiplex PCR, lists solely in-frame clones and lacks some. This table has under 300,000 clones, 50% to 80% appearing once. This CDR3 has 22 residues. The chain has TRBV7-5 and TRBJ2-4; no check of the table's D call, TRBD2, against the DNA was made. TRBV7-5 is designated a pseudogene. This receptor was identified in a man aged 30 to 45 in good health. Input material: memory CD4+ T cells sorted from blood. Subset in this sample: CD45RA-negative fraction. The CDR3 DNA follows: TGTGTCAGAAGCTTAGCTCCCCGGCGGACTAGCGGAGTTAGGCCCGCCAAAAACATTCAGTACTTC. Encoded protein: CVRSLAPRRTSGVRPAKNIQYF.